This is a list of T cell receptor beta chains from one sample in a study of blood T cell repertoires in COVID-19. Repertoires were generated with immunoSEQ multiplex PCR, while TCRdb's copy carries only in-frame clones and drops some. The sample comprises tens of thousands of clones, approximately 85% of which are singletons, and 36% rests with the top ten. Sequencing was carried out using peripheral blood. All receptors derive from a man aged 65 to 79 with acute or convalescent COVID-19. The CDR3 runs from the conserved cysteine through the conserved F or W. D genes are given only for firm matches. A row's size may be missing; if present it is once, few, many or a size class.

d_call	v_call	j_call	clone_size	cdr3_nt	cdr3_aa
-	TRBV11-1	TRBJ2-7	once	TGTGCCAGCAGCTTAGTATCAGGACAACTCTACGAGCAGTACTTC	CASSLVSGQLYEQYF
-	TRBV5-1	TRBJ2-5	few	TGCGCCAGCAGCTGGACTCCGGGGGAGACCCAGTACTTC	CASSWTPGETQYF
-	TRBV5-8	TRBJ2-1	-	TGTGCCAGCAGCTTGGCTTTCCACAGACCCTCTCAAAACAATGAGCAGTTCTTC	CASSLAFHRPSQNNEQFF
-	TRBV19	TRBJ1-4	-	TGTGCCAGTAGTACGGTCGGAGTGAATGAAAAACTGTTTTTT	CASSTVGVNEKLFF
TRBD1	TRBV6-2/TRBV6-3	TRBJ1-1	-	TGTGCCAGCAGTCCGGGACAGATCATGAACACTGAAGCTTTCTTT	CASSPGQIMNTEAFF
TRBD2	TRBV11-1	TRBJ2-1	once	TGTGCCAGCAGCCCACGGGCGGGAGGGTACAATGAGCAGTTCTTC	CASSPRAGGYNEQFF
TRBD1	TRBV30	TRBJ1-5	-	TGTGCCTGGAGTTCCCGGACAGGGAGGAGCAATCAGCCCCAGCATTTT	CAWSSRTGRSNQPQHF
-	TRBV10-3	TRBJ2-6	-	TGTGCCATCAGTGACCGGACTTTCAGCTCTGGGGCCAACGTCCTGACTTTC	CAISDRTFSSGANVLTF
TRBD1	TRBV15	TRBJ1-2	-	TGTGCCACGCAATTGGGACAGGGGGCGCGCAACTATGGCTACACCTTC	CATQLGQGARNYGYTF
-	TRBV12-3/TRBV12-4	TRBJ1-5	-	TGTGCCAGCAGGCGGGGCCCCAATCAGCCCCAGCATTTT	CASRRGPNQPQHF
TRBD2	TRBV28	TRBJ2-7	-	TGTGCCAGCAGTTCCCCCCGGGGGGGCGCCTACGAGCAGTACTTC	CASSSPRGGAYEQYF
TRBD1	TRBV10-3	TRBJ2-7	-	TGTGCCATCAGCCCGGGACAGGGAATCTACGAGCAGTACTTC	CAISPGQGIYEQYF
-	TRBV3-1/TRBV3-2	TRBJ2-1	-	TGTGCCAGCAGCCAACTAGGTGAGCAGTTCTTC	CASSQLGEQFF
-	TRBV9	TRBJ1-4	-	TGTGCCAGCAGCCCTAGAGAGGGTGCCAATGAAAAACTGTTTTTT	CASSPREGANEKLFF
-	TRBV19	TRBJ1-3	-	TGTGCCAGTAGTATAAGCGGGACTGGAAACACCATATATTTT	CASSISGTGNTIYF
-	TRBV3-1/TRBV3-2	TRBJ1-5	once	TGTGCCAGCAGCCAAGTAACGGGGAATCAGCCCCAGCATTTT	CASSQVTGNQPQHF
-	TRBV28	TRBJ2-7	-	TGTGCCAGCAGTGGGGGGTGGCAGGGCCCATCGGGTGAGCAGTACTTC	CASSGGWQGPSGEQYF
-	TRBV6-5	TRBJ1-2	-	TGTGCCAGCAGTTACTCGCATGCTTCTATCTATGGCTACACCTTC	CASSYSHASIYGYTF
-	TRBV11-2	TRBJ2-3	-	TGTGCCAGCAGCTTAGTCGCAGGTTACACAGATACGCAGTATTTT	CASSLVAGYTDTQYF
TRBD1	TRBV11-1	TRBJ1-1	-	TGTGCCAGCAGCCTACAGGGGGGGGGAATGAACACTGAAGCTTTCTTT	CASSLQGGGMNTEAFF
-	TRBV5-1	TRBJ1-3	few	TGCGCCAGCAGCTTAGCCCTCTCTGGAAACACCATATATTTT	CASSLALSGNTIYF
-	TRBV4-3	TRBJ1-1	-	TGCGCCAGCAGCCACCCGGGCGGGGGGAGGAACACTGAAGCTTTCTTT	CASSHPGGGRNTEAFF
TRBD1	TRBV10-3	TRBJ1-2	once	TGTGCCATCAGTAATTCCGGGACAGGGGTTTTTAACTATGGCTACACCTTC	CAISNSGTGVFNYGYTF
-	TRBV12-3/TRBV12-4	TRBJ1-1	-	TGTGCCAGCAGTTGGGGCGTGGAGATGGGGGCTTTCTTT	CASSWGVEMGAFF
-	TRBV6-4	TRBJ2-5	-	TGTGCCAGCAGGCCCAGGGAGACCCAGTACTTC	CASRPRETQYF
TRBD1	TRBV19	TRBJ2-3	-	TGTGCCAGCCGGGACAGGGGAACAGATACGCAGTATTTT	CASRDRGTDTQYF
-	TRBV29-1	TRBJ1-2	-	TGCAGCGTTGATACCTCCCCCTCCGGGTGGGGCTACACCTTC	CSVDTSPSGWGYTF
-	TRBV9	TRBJ2-7	-	TGTGCCAGCAGCGGTGTGGCTCCGGAGACGGAGCAGTACTTC	CASSGVAPETEQYF
-	TRBV11-3	TRBJ2-2	once	TGTGCCAGCAGCCCCAGCACGACAAGGAACACCGGGGAGCTGTTTTTT	CASSPSTTRNTGELFF
-	TRBV30	TRBJ1-4	many	TGTGCCTTCCAGGGTAGGGGTGAAAAACTGTTTTTT	CAFQGRGEKLFF
TRBD1	TRBV19	TRBJ1-2	-	TGTGCCAGTAGCCCCGGGACAGCCTCCTATGGCTACACCTTC	CASSPGTASYGYTF
TRBD1	TRBV5-8	TRBJ1-4	-	TGTGCCAGCAGGCCGGGACAGGCGGGAACTAATGAAAAACTGTTTTTT	CASRPGQAGTNEKLFF
TRBD1	TRBV19	TRBJ1-2	-	TGTGCCAGTAGTACCGGGACAGGAGCTAACTATGGCTACACCTTC	CASSTGTGANYGYTF
-	TRBV18	TRBJ1-1	-	TGTGCCAGCTCACAGGGGGTAAAAGAAGCTTTCTTT	CASSQGVKEAFF
-	TRBV7-2	TRBJ2-7	few	TGTGCCAGCAGCTTAGGACGGGGTGTCTACGAGCAGTACTTC	CASSLGRGVYEQYF
-	TRBV6-1	TRBJ2-3	-	TGTGCCAGCAGTGAAGCGCGGACAGCAAGATTT	CASSEARTARF
-	TRBV7-9	TRBJ2-7	-	TGTGCCAGCAGCTTAGCAGGGGGTGAAGCCTCCTACGAGCAGTACTTC	CASSLAGGEASYEQYF
-	TRBV9	TRBJ2-2	-	TGTGCCAGCAGCGGGAGGGCTTTGGACACCGGGGAGCTGTTTTTT	CASSGRALDTGELFF
-	TRBV27	TRBJ2-7	-	TGTGCCAGCAGTTTAGCCCTAACAGGGACCTACGAGCAGTACTTC	CASSLALTGTYEQYF
-	TRBV5-1	TRBJ1-2	-	TGCGCCAGCAGCTTAAACCCACAAAATAACTATGGCTACACCTTC	CASSLNPQNNYGYTF
TRBD1	TRBV3-1/TRBV3-2	TRBJ2-5	-	TGTGCCAGCAGCCAGCAGGGGGCTGAAGAGACCCAGTACTTC	CASSQQGAEETQYF
-	TRBV2	TRBJ2-3	-	TGTGCCAGCAAGGAACAGAAAGATACGCAGTATTTT	CASKEQKDTQYF